The clone carrying this TCR beta chain appeared a few times. Its antigen remains unknown. This record comes from a study of blood T cells in healthy people across ages. Study-level points and caveats: Donor CMV infection status was unknown, possibly confounding age-related changes in expanded clonotypes. Naive and antigen-experienced cells could not be conclusively compared, given unsorted PBMCs.

With a J-beta primer mix and a sample-barcoded 5' primer, a second PCR ran roughly 6 to 11 cycles. Any given sample supplied a minimum of 2.5 million CDR3-containing paired-end reads. TCRdb re-called the 5' RACE reads through MiXCR, storing one row per CDR3 protein. The repertoire consists of around 400,000 distinct CDR3 sequences, with about half occurring once and the leading ten covering about 54%. The clonotype originates from a man aged 55 to 70 in good health. Sequencing was done on a sample of blood.

This CDR3 reads CSVWDRGYYGYTF. Written as DNA, the CDR3 is TGCAGCGTTTGGGACAGGGGGTATTATGGCTACACCTTC. The chain uses TRBV29-1 and TRBJ1-2; 11 bases are shared with TRBD1. The CDR3 is made up of 13 amino acids. The V gene end was trimmed by 5 bases and the J gene end by 5 bases; junction bases not matched to a gene: 4. Germline values: CDR1 SQVTM, CDR2 ANQGSEA.